One and the same sample provided the 24 T cell receptor beta chains below, sequenced in a study of T-cell reconstitution after alpha-beta-depleted transplantation in children. For TCRbeta, the library was prepared with unique molecular identifiers. TCRdb re-derived calls from the PCR reads in MiXCR, one entry per CDR3 protein. The table shows more than 450,000 distinct CDR3 sequences, with around 18% occurring only once. The source was PBMCs from the stem cell graft donor, collected from the stem cell graft. These receptors originate from a human donor who donated a stem cell graft to a child with acute lymphoblastic leukemia.

This rearrangement joins TRBV27 to TRBJ1-5, with D hard to call. Germline V gives CDR1 MNHEY, CDR2 SMNVEV (reference sequence). The CDR3 consists of 14 residues. V was trimmed by 3 bases and J by 3 bases, leaving 9 bases between them. The CDR3 protein is CASSFGADNQPQHF. The CDR3 DNA reads TGTGCCAGCAGTTTTGGAGCGGACAATCAGCCCCAGCATTTT.

This clonotype was seen repeatedly, ten times or more. The rearrangement links TRBV2 to TRBJ2-2; TRBD2 matches 10 bases. The trim removed 6 bases at V and 6 bases at J, leaving 10 bases unmatched. The germline gives CDR1 SNHLY, CDR2 FYNNEI. There are 16 residues in the CDR3. CDR3 region: CASSDPSGRTSGELFF. The CDR3 DNA reads as TGTGCCAGCAGCGACCCTAGCGGGAGAACTTCCGGGGAGCTGTTTTTT.

The chain carries TRBV29-1 and TRBJ1-2; D is ambiguous. The germline CDR1 and CDR2 sequences are SQVTM and ANQGSEA. The CDR3 length is 12 residues. Trimming cost V 1 base and J 8 bases, with 11 bases left between them. DNA for the CDR3: TGCAGCGTTGAAGGGGATAGAAGCGGCTACACCTTC. It encodes CSVEGDRSGYTF.

This clonotype was counted many times. The J gene is TRBJ2-7, the V gene TRBV7-9; no clear D gene. V was shortened by 0 bases and J by 3 bases, with 6 bases between the two germline ends. CDR1 and CDR2 (germline): SEHNR, FQNEAQ (reference sequence). This CDR3 has 13 amino acids. CDR3 DNA: TGTGCCAGCAGCTTAGCTGGATTCTACGAGCAGTACTTC. Translated, it gives CASSLAGFYEQYF.

This clonotype has more than one count but fewer than ten. The CDR3 nucleotides read TGTGCCAGCAGTGAGGGGACAGGTAGCACAGATACGCAGTATTTT. Its protein is CASSEGTGSTDTQYF. The chain is built from TRBV6-1 and TRBJ2-3; TRBD1 matches 8 bases. There are 15 residues in the CDR3. V was pared by 3 bases and J by 0 bases, with 2 bases of the junction left unmatched. CDR1 and CDR2 from the germline V gene are MNHNS and SASEGT.

The chain has TRBV12-3 or TRBV12-4 and TRBJ2-7, with 9 bases matching TRBD1. V lost 6 bases, J lost 1 base, and 7 bases stayed unmatched. This CDR3 is 15 amino acids long. In DNA form, the CDR3 reads TGTGCCAGCAGGGAGGGACAGGGCTCGTCCTACGAGCAGTACTTC. It is translated as CASREGQGSSYEQYF.

V gene TRBV5-1 combines with J gene TRBJ2-1, with 12 bases that match TRBD2. The CDR3 spans 16 residues. Germline lookup yields CDR1 SGHRS and CDR2 YFSETQ. The V segment lost 0 bases and the J segment 15 bases; nucleotides outside the gene matches: 13. In nucleotides, the CDR3 is TGCGCCAGCAGCTTGGGCACTAGCGGGAGGAACCAGGGATGGTTCTTC. It translates to CASSLGTSGRNQGWFF.

This chain uses TRBV6-2 or TRBV6-3 with TRBJ2-2; D is perhaps TRBD1 (6 bases). The germline CDR1 and CDR2 sequences are MNHEY and SVGEGT. The CDR3 is 18 amino acids. V was clipped by 5 bases and J by 7 bases, with 26 bases between them. The CDR3 reads CASSDPKQGSWRIGELFF. The CDR3 nucleotides are TGTGCCAGCAGTGACCCCAAACAGGGTTCATGGAGGATCGGGGAGCTGTTTTTT.

The chain has TRBV5-1 and TRBJ2-1; TRBD2 aligns across 8 bases. The V and J ends lost 5 bases and 8 bases, in that order; junction bases with no gene match: 15. The CDR3 sequence is 16 residues long. Germline loops: CDR1 SGHRS, CDR2 YFSETQ. DNA for the CDR3: TGCGCCAGCAGGAGGTTTCACGGGACTAGGTTCGATGAGCAGTTCTTC. Protein sequence: CASRRFHGTRFDEQFF.

V is TRBV29-1 and J is TRBJ1-2; D not certain. In germline, CDR1 is SQVTM, CDR2 ANQGSEA. The CDR3 runs 9 residues. Deletions cut 3 bases from V and 7 bases from J, with 3 bases between. For the CDR3, the DNA is TGCAGCGTTGATTTTGGCTACACCTTC. This translates into CSVDFGYTF.

This clonotype showed up just a few times. The CDR3 DNA is TGCGCCAGCAGCCAATCGATCCAGGGTGGAAACACCATATATTTT. This encodes CASSQSIQGGNTIYF. The chain carries TRBV4-1 and TRBJ1-3; D perhaps matches TRBD1 (5 bases). The CDR3 is 15 residues long. V was shortened by 2 bases and J by 3 bases, with 11 bases between the two germline ends. Looked up from germline, CDR1 is MGHRA and CDR2 is YSYEKL.

The chain employs TRBV7-3 and TRBJ2-1, with 7 bases lining up with TRBD1. The length of the CDR3 is 13 residues. The V gene's germline CDR1 is SGHTA and CDR2 FQGTGA. V dropped 4 bases and J dropped 7; count of bases not matched to a gene: 4. As DNA, the CDR3 is TGTGCCAGCAGCTCCCAACAGGGGAATGAGCAGTTCTTC. Translating it yields CASSSQQGNEQFF.

The V call is TRBV9, the J call TRBJ1-3; no firm D call. In germline, CDR1 is SGDLS, CDR2 YYNGEE. The CDR3 extends over 14 amino acids. Trimming shortened V by 0 bases and J by 10 bases, and 14 bases separated the two germline ends. This CDR3 is CASSVDPASGTIYF. The CDR3, as DNA: TGTGCCAGCAGCGTAGATCCCGCGTCCGGGACCATATATTTT. Variable domain in full (rest from reference TRBV9 and TRBJ1-3): DSGVTQTPKHLITATGQRVTLRCSPRSGDLSVYWYQQSLDQGLQFLIQYYNGEERAKGNILERFSAQQFPDLHSELNLSSLELGDSALYFCASSVDPASGTIYFGEGSWLTVV.

J is TRBJ2-6 and V is TRBV20-1, with a tentative D call TRBD1 (6 bases). Germline V gene sequence: CDR1 DFQATT, CDR2 SNEGSKA (reference sequence). Trimming took 3 bases from V and 0 from J, leaving 18 bases between them. The CDR3 loop spans 18 amino acids. CDR3 sequence: CSASRLGTPDSGANVLTF. CDR3 DNA sequence: TGCAGTGCTAGCCGCCTCGGGACACCTGACTCTGGGGCCAACGTCCTGACTTTC.

The J gene is TRBJ2-7, the V gene TRBV5-1; 12 nucleotides agree with TRBD2. The trim removed 1 base at V and 9 bases at J, leaving 14 bases unmatched. Germline V gives CDR1 SGHRS, CDR2 YFSETQ. The CDR3 consists of 17 residues. DNA for the CDR3: TGCGCCAGCAGCTTGTCAAGACTACGACTAGCGGGAGACGGGCAGTACTTC. Translated, it gives CASSLSRLRLAGDGQYF.

The chain recombines TRBV12-3 or TRBV12-4 with TRBJ2-7, with 10 bases identical to TRBD1. The J segment lost 2 bases and the V segment lost 3 bases, leaving 7 bases of the junction unmatched. The CDR3 is 16 amino acids. CDR3 in amino acids: CASSFSFGTGAYEQYF. CDR3 coding DNA: TGTGCCAGCAGTTTCTCTTTCGGGACAGGGGCCTACGAGCAGTACTTC.

The chain couples TRBV20-1 to TRBJ1-5; unclear D gene. The ends were cut back, 6 bases at V and 6 bases at J, with 12 bases in the middle. CDR1 and CDR2 (germline): DFQATT, SNEGSKA (reference sequence). The CDR3 is 12 residues long. Here the CDR3 reads CSALRAGQPQHF. The CDR3 region has the DNA TGCAGTGCACTCCGGGCGGGTCAGCCCCAGCATTTT.

The sample holds a few counts of this clonotype. V gene TRBV19 combines with J gene TRBJ2-1, with TRBD2 matching over 9 bases. Germline V gene sequence: CDR1 LNHDA, CDR2 SQIVND (reference sequence). V gave up 5 bases and J gave up 8 bases; unmatched junction bases: 4. The CDR3 runs 13 residues. The CDR3 here is CASSWIAGDEQFF. The CDR3 nucleotides read TGTGCCAGTAGTTGGATAGCGGGAGATGAGCAGTTCTTC.

The V and J genes are TRBV11-2 and TRBJ2-2; D is undetermined. The CDR3 spans 11 residues. The V end was cut by 5 bases, the J end by 7 bases, with 5 bases between. The germline V gene encodes CDR1 SGHAT and CDR2 FQNNGV. The CDR3 DNA reads as TGTGCCAGCAGCCCATACGGGGAGCTGTTTTTT. Translating it yields CASSPYGELFF. Full variable domain (missing parts from reference TRBV11-2 and TRBJ2-2): EAGVAQSPRYKIIEKRQSVAFWCNPISGHATLYWYQQILGQGPKLLIQFQNNGVVDDSQLPKDRFSAERLKGVDSTLKIQPAKLEDSAVYLCASSPYGELFFGEGSRLTVL.

The chain combines TRBV20-1 with TRBJ2-3; perhaps TRBD2 as D (6 bases). CDR3 length equals 14 residues. Trimming cost V 3 bases and J 0 bases, with 10 bases left between them. The germline V gene encodes CDR1 DFQATT and CDR2 SNEGSKA (reference sequence). DNA of the CDR3: TGCAGTGCTAGTTTAGCGGCTAGCACAGATACGCAGTATTTT. As protein: CSASLAASTDTQYF.

This clonotype was detected only a few times. The chain couples TRBV20-1 to TRBJ2-1; D remains unclear. V was clipped by 3 bases and J by 6 bases, with 6 bases between them. The germline V gene encodes CDR1 DFQATT and CDR2 SNEGSKA (reference sequence). This CDR3 has 11 residues. The CDR3 spells CSARPLNEQFF. CDR3 in DNA: TGCAGTGCTAGGCCACTCAATGAGCAGTTCTTC.

This clonotype was picked up a small number of times. The chain combines TRBV4-1 with TRBJ2-7, with D hard to call. V lost 1 base and J 6 bases, leaving 10 bases between the germline ends. Germline CDR1 is MGHRA and CDR2 is YSYEKL. The CDR3 loop spans 13 amino acids. CDR3 protein: CASSQGGVGEQYF. CDR3 bases: TGCGCCAGCAGCCAAGGAGGCGTGGGCGAGCAGTACTTC.

The chain couples TRBV7-9 to TRBJ2-7; D is perhaps TRBD1 or TRBD2 (6 bases each). In germline, CDR1 is SEHNR, CDR2 FQNEAQ (reference sequence). This CDR3 is built from 15 residues. The germline V and J ends were trimmed by 1 base and 3 bases, with 13 bases remaining between them. The DNA for the CDR3 is TGTGCCAGCAGCTTAGTTGGGGGGCCCGGCTACGAGCAGTACTTC. Encoded protein: CASSLVGGPGYEQYF. Combining the CDR3 with reference TRBV7-9 and TRBJ2-7 gives the whole variable domain DTGVSQNPRHKITKRGQNVTFRCDPISEHNRLYWYRQTLGQGPEFLTYFQNEAQLEKSRLLSDRFSAERPKGSFSTLEIQRTEQGDSAMYLCASSLVGGPGYEQYFGPGTRLTVT.

The V and J genes are TRBV6-4 and TRBJ2-2; TRBD1 or TRBD2 may be the D gene (5 bases each). There are 14 residues in the CDR3. Trimming cost V 10 bases and J 1 base, with 13 bases left between them. Germline V gene data show CDR1 as MRHNA and CDR2 as SNTAGT. This chain's CDR3 is CATRGVWNTGELFF. The CDR3 DNA sequence: TGTGCCACCCGGGGCGTTTGGAACACCGGGGAGCTGTTTTTT.